The 21 T cell receptor beta chains below were found in one sample sequenced in a study of blood T cells in healthy people across ages. It was with a sample-barcoded 5' primer and a J-beta primer mix that a second PCR of about 6 to 12 cycles was run. Each CDR3 protein gets one entry after TCRdb re-called the 5' RACE reads with MiXCR. The top ten clones hold approximately 0.71% of a sample with more than 900,000 distinct CDR3 sequences, roughly a quarter of them seen once. These same data were also listed under a study on T cells of mothers and their children.

The sample taken for sequencing was blood. The receptors were sampled from a girl aged 2 to 10 in good health.

The J gene is TRBJ2-5, the V gene TRBV13; D remains unclear. V was cut by 4 bases and J by 0 bases, with 6 bases left in between. Germline CDR1 is PRHDT and CDR2 is FYEKMQ (reference sequence). This CDR3 spans 13 amino acids. The CDR3 is CASSYGDQETQYF. The CDR3 DNA reads as TGTGCCAGCAGCTACGGAGACCAAGAGACCCAGTACTTC.

This sequence joins TRBV5-1 and TRBJ2-5, with D unclear. The CDR3 extends over 14 amino acids. V was clipped by 2 bases and J by 2 bases, with 10 bases between them. Germline V gene lookup returns CDR1 SGHRS and CDR2 YFSETQ. The CDR3 region is CASSFPESQETQYF. Here the CDR3 DNA reads TGCGCCAGCAGCTTTCCAGAATCACAAGAGACCCAGTACTTC.

The chain has TRBV4-3 and TRBJ2-1; D gene ambiguous. Trimming cost V 0 bases and J 3 bases, with 9 bases left between them. The CDR3 sequence is 15 residues long. Per germline, CDR1 LGHNA and CDR2 YSLEER. The CDR3 here is CASSQDRTHYNEQFF. As DNA, the CDR3 is TGCGCCAGCAGCCAAGATCGGACCCACTACAATGAGCAGTTCTTC.

In this sample, this clonotype turned up a few times. CDR3 amino acids: CASSFTGKDGYTF. In DNA form, the CDR3 reads TGTGCCAGCAGCTTCACAGGGAAGGATGGCTACACCTTC. V gene TRBV7-3 combines with J gene TRBJ1-2, with a possible D match to TRBD1 (6 bases). This CDR3 has 13 amino acids. Trimming removed 3 bases at V and 6 bases at J, with 11 bases between. Germline CDR1 reads SGHTA; CDR2 reads FQGTGA.

The chain joins TRBV7-2 to TRBJ2-5; 10 positions match TRBD2. V dropped 7 bases and J dropped 4; count of bases not matched to a gene: 6. This CDR3 contains 14 residues. Germline V gene lookup returns CDR1 SGHTA and CDR2 FQGNSA. The DNA of the CDR3 is TGTGCCAGCAACACCTTAGCGGGGGGAGAGACCCAGTACTTC. Protein product: CASNTLAGGETQYF. The whole variable domain, remainder taken from reference TRBV7-2 and TRBJ2-5, is GAGVSQSPSNKVTEKGKDVELRCDPISGHTALYWYRQSLGQGLEFLIYFQGNSAPDKSGLPSDRFSAERTGGSVSTLTIQRTQQEDSAVYLCASNTLAGGETQYFGPGTRLLVL.

Only a few counts were recorded for this clonotype. The rearrangement links TRBV13 to TRBJ2-3, with D maybe TRBD2 (6 bases). The CDR3 totals 16 residues. Trimming left V 5 bases short and J 0 bases short, with 15 bases between. Germline V gene lookup returns CDR1 PRHDT and CDR2 FYEKMQ (reference sequence). The CDR3 coding sequence is TGTGCCAGCAGCCAACAATATAGCGGAAGCACAGATACGCAGTATTTT. Encoded protein: CASSQQYSGSTDTQYF.

There are a few counts of this clonotype. The chain combines TRBV6-8 with TRBJ2-5, with 7 bases that match TRBD2. The J call may be mistaken, given a closer DNA end match to TRBJ2-1. This CDR3 region has 14 residues. Per the germline V gene, CDR1 is MNHGY and CDR2 is SAAAGT. CDR3 nucleotide sequence: TGTGCCAGCAGCCCCCGGACTAGAGACGATGAGCAGTTCTTC. Translating gives CASSPRTRDDEQFF.

The chain links TRBV5-5 to TRBJ2-5, with TRBD1 identical over 9 bases. The J call is uncertain, as TRBJ2-7 better fits the DNA end. The CDR3 runs to 14 residues. Germline CDR1 is SGHKS and CDR2 is YYEKEE (reference sequence). The CDR3 sequence is CASGEGTGFYEQYF. In nucleotides, the CDR3 is TGTGCCAGCGGAGAGGGGACAGGGTTCTACGAGCAGTACTTC.

The chain combines TRBV4-3 with TRBJ2-7; possible D gene TRBD1, 6 bases. The CDR3 extends over 15 amino acids. Germline loops: CDR1 LGHNA, CDR2 YSLEER. V was cut by 0 bases and J by 0 bases, with 9 bases left in between. This CDR3 reads CASSQERQDSYEQYF. The CDR3 DNA reads as TGCGCCAGCAGCCAAGAACGACAGGACTCCTACGAGCAGTACTTC.

In its sample, this clonotype was seen a few times. This chain connects TRBV28 to TRBJ2-7; D not certain. V gave up 5 bases and J gave up 5 bases, with 13 bases separating them. Germline lookup yields CDR1 MDHEN and CDR2 SYDVKM. This CDR3 spans 13 amino acids. CDR3 sequence (DNA): TGTGCCAGCAGTATCCGGGCCCCCCACGAGCAGTACTTC. It translates to CASSIRAPHEQYF.

This clonotype has a count of ten or more. The chain uses TRBV7-2 and TRBJ2-1; 7 bases are shared with TRBD2. V shed 1 base, J shed 5 bases, and the junction held 5 bases outside the gene matches. This CDR3 contains 15 residues. CDR1 is SGHTA and CDR2 is FQGNSA in the germline V gene. The CDR3 is CASSLGLADHNEQFF. The CDR3, as DNA: TGTGCCAGCAGCTTAGGGCTAGCGGATCACAATGAGCAGTTCTTC.

The genes are TRBV4-2 and TRBJ1-6; possibly TRBD1 for D (5 bases). CDR1 is LGHNA and CDR2 is YNFKEQ in the germline V gene. This CDR3 region has 14 residues. Between the trimmed V and J ends, which lost 4 bases and 12 bases, there was a span of 16 bases. CDR3 loop: CASSPGGMLEPLHF. CDR3 DNA sequence: TGTGCCAGCAGCCCCGGGGGGATGCTCGAACCCCTCCACTTT.

This clonotype was seen only a few times. V gene TRBV6-1 combines with J gene TRBJ2-5; D unclear. Germline V CDR1 and CDR2: MNHNS, SASEGT. The CDR3 sequence is 15 residues long. The germline V and J ends were trimmed by 3 bases and 2 bases, with 13 bases remaining between them. The chain's CDR3 is CASSDSFVWQETQYF. The CDR3 DNA sequence: TGTGCCAGCAGTGATTCCTTTGTGTGGCAAGAGACCCAGTACTTC.

This clonotype has more than one count but fewer than ten. This chain uses TRBV6-6 with TRBJ2-5; D gene unclear. The J call is doubtful: the DNA matches TRBJ2-1 better. The CDR3 spans 16 residues. Germline-derived CDR1 and CDR2 are MNHNY and SVGAGI (reference sequence). The CDR3 DNA reads TGTGCCAGCAGTTACGATCCTTGGGTTGTCTACAATGAGCAGTTCTTC. Amino acid sequence: CASSYDPWVVYNEQFF.

The J gene is TRBJ1-2, the V gene TRBV25-1; a weak D match, TRBD1 (5 bases). Germline CDR1 and CDR2: MGHDK and SYGVNS. Trimming removed 4 bases at V and 4 bases at J, with 16 bases between. This CDR3 region has 15 residues. The CDR3 here is CASSGDTGTVYGYTF. CDR3 bases: TGTGCCAGCAGTGGCGACACCGGGACTGTCTATGGCTACACCTTC.

For this clonotype: At one of its ends the junction is not consistent with the germline gene, which may arise from a read error. This chain connects TRBV29-1 to TRBJ1-4; D may be TRBD1 (6 bases). The CDR3 covers 12 residues. The germline V gene has CDR1 SQVTM and CDR2 ANQGSEA. CDR3 in amino acids: CNVAAGDEKLFF. The DNA for the CDR3 is TGCAACGTTGCGGCAGGGGATGAAAAACTGTTTTTT.

This clonotype was counted at least ten times. J is TRBJ2-1 and V is TRBV5-4; TRBD2 matches 7 bases. V lost 1 base to trimming and J lost 3 bases; unmatched junction nucleotides: 1. This CDR3 has 14 amino acids. Germline CDR1 SGHNT, CDR2 YYREEE (reference sequence). The CDR3 nucleotides read TGTGCCAGCAGCTTGCGCGGGGGCTACAATGAGCAGTTCTTC. Amino acids: CASSLRGGYNEQFF.

The V call is TRBV7-2, the J call TRBJ1-3; 8 bases align to TRBD1. Germline V gene data show CDR1 as SGHTA and CDR2 as FQGNSA. The J segment lost 1 base and the V segment lost 6 bases, leaving 8 bases of the junction unmatched. This CDR3 region has 16 residues. CDR3 nucleotides: TGTGCCAGCAGTGCCACAGGGGGGTCTTCTGGAAACACCATATATTTT. Translated: CASSATGGSSGNTIYF. Full variable domain (outside the CDR3, taken from reference TRBV7-2 and TRBJ1-3): GAGVSQSPSNKVTEKGKDVELRCDPISGHTALYWYRQSLGQGLEFLIYFQGNSAPDKSGLPSDRFSAERTGGSVSTLTIQRTQQEDSAVYLCASSATGGSSGNTIYFGEGSWLTVV.

The sample holds a few counts of this clonotype. The V gene is TRBV28, the J gene TRBJ2-2, with D tentatively TRBD2 (6 bases). CDR3 length equals 13 residues. Germline V gene sequence: CDR1 MDHEN, CDR2 SYDVKM. Trimming cost V 3 bases and J 7 bases, with 9 bases left between them. The CDR3: CASSFPAGGELFF. CDR3 sequence (DNA): TGTGCCAGCAGTTTCCCAGCGGGCGGGGAGCTGTTTTTT.

This clonotype was recorded at least ten times. The rearrangement joins TRBV7-3 to TRBJ2-5; 7 positions agree with TRBD1. Germline loops: CDR1 SGHTA, CDR2 FQGTGA. The V segment lost 5 bases and the J segment 5 bases; nucleotides outside the gene matches: 5. The CDR3 covers 13 residues. The CDR3 loop is CASSPTGVETQYF. The CDR3 DNA is TGTGCCAGCAGCCCAACAGGGGTGGAGACCCAGTACTTC.

This clonotype was counted between two and nine times. The chain carries TRBV4-3 and TRBJ1-2; no reliable D call. The CDR3 consists of 14 residues. CDR1 is LGHNA and CDR2 is YSLEER in the germline V gene. The V end lost 2 bases, the J end lost 1 base, and 8 bases lay between the germline ends. Here the CDR3 reads CASSQSLLNYGYTF. DNA for the CDR3: TGCGCCAGCAGCCAAAGTTTGCTTAACTATGGCTACACCTTC.